This entry concerns a single T cell receptor beta chain. Its antigen is still unknown. No qualities accompany the bases; no much larger clone lies one base away. Libraries were constructed by the immunoSEQ multiplex PCR assay. The source is immuneACCESS, and TCRdb retained only in-frame sequences with V and J called. Part of the clones is not carried over; for the studies checked, unresolved V genes explain less than half of this, and the remainder is unexplained. Across this sample there are over 85,000 clones, with 96% seen only once. The ten largest clonotypes hold 0.36% of the sample. This entry is derived from a study of technical replicates of blood from a handful of donors (dated by TCRdb to the late 2010s). Including cysteine and phenylalanine, the CDR3 has 17 amino acids. Here the CDR3 DNA is all that survives: 51 bases in frame from base 1. CDR1 and CDR2 (SGHTA, FQGTGA) derive from the germline V gene. The V end gives up 0 bases and the J end 5 bases, leaving 6 bases in the junction not matched to a gene.

The origin of this receptor is a human donor in good health. Sequencing used T cells isolated from PBMCs. The chain joins TRBV7-3 to TRBJ2-2; TRBD2 matches 10 bases in the middle. The CDR3 is CASSLTGSGRMTGELFF. The DNA sequence is TGTGCCAGCAGCTTAACCGGTAGCGGGAGGATGACCGGGGAGCTGTTTTTT. The variable domain in full, with residues beyond the CDR3 obtained from the reference TRBV7-3 and TRBJ2-2 genes, is GAGVSQTPSNKVTEKGKYVELRCDPISGHTALYWYRQSLGQGPEFLIYFQGTGAADDSGLPNDRFFAVRPEGSVSTLKIQRTERGDSAVYLCASSLTGSGRMTGELFFGEGSRLTVL.